This TCR beta chain was retrieved from a study of cytomegalovirus exposure and HLA in healthy donors. Looking at the study overall: An early release of data contained approximately 85 million unique TCRs, which came from HLA-typed donors.

Trimming cost V 8 bases and J 4 bases; bases outside gene matches: 1. The CDR3 sequence is 13 residues long. Germline V CDR1 and CDR2: MNHEY, SMNVEV (reference sequence). In the PCR, 60 Vbeta and 13 Jbeta primers were used. Repertoires were generated with immunoSEQ multiplex PCR, while TCRdb's copy carries only in-frame clones and drops some. This repertoire shows 150,000 to 200,000 clones, roughly 77% found once; its top ten account for 1%. Concerning this clone itself: Its antigen is unidentified.

Whole-study results and caveats: For most subjects, TCR beta sequences were reported to predict HLA-A and HLA-B alleles with accuracy. As a later analysis showed, a missense DCLRE1C variant was linked to trimming of TCR beta V- and J-genes. Information on immune exposure was restricted to one variable (CMV serostatus).

This TCR was sampled from a woman aged 45-60 years in good health and CMV-seropositive. This rearrangement joins TRBV27 to TRBJ1-5; 11 nucleotides agree with TRBD1. Sequenced input: PBMCs. The CDR3 here is CASGTGGNQPQHF. For the CDR3, the DNA is TGTGCCAGCGGGACAGGGGGAAATCAGCCCCAGCATTTT.